Listed here is a single TCR beta chain. From CD4+ cells came CD45RA+ naive and CD45RA-negative memory subsets. An assay was performed, and its level was deep. Repertoires were generated with immunoSEQ multiplex PCR, while TCRdb's copy carries only in-frame clones and drops some. The table has about 2.5 million clones, roughly 90% seen once; the top ten hold more than 0.35%. This sample is part of a study of shared clonotypes between healthy human individuals. The V end was cut by 1 base, the J end by 1 base, with 8 bases between. CDR3 size: 14 residues. Germline V gene lookup returns CDR1 MNHNY and CDR2 SVGAGI (reference sequence).

The V and J genes are TRBV6-6 and TRBJ2-7, with D possibly being TRBD1 (5 bases). Sample: naive CD4+ T cells from PBMCs. Regarding subset: CD45RA+ positively selected. This clonotype was sampled from a man between 18 and 29 years old in good health. Some clones in this sample may be carry-over from other donors' samples. The CDR3 DNA follows: TGTGCCAGCAGTTACTTTGACAGTTCCTACGAGCAGTACTTC. Amino acid sequence: CASSYFDSSYEQYF.